A single sample gave rise to the 22 T cell receptor beta chains below, sequenced in a study of T cells in Graves' hyperthyroidism and ophthalmopathy. The TCR beta CDR3 regions underwent amplification using RNA transcripts as the source. First-round RT-PCR with HTBI primers amplified the TCR CDR3 region. TCRdb re-called the multiplex PCR reads with MiXCR, one entry per CDR3 protein. The data show under 350,000 distinct CDR3 sequences, over 15% seen once. Material for sequencing was blood. The receptors were sampled from a woman in her forties or fifties with Graves' hyperthyroidism.

This clonotype was picked up one time. Mismatch with germline at one junction end may stem from a read error. Here the CDR3 DNA reads TGTGCCAGCAGCACCCCGGGACAGGGGTACGAGACCCAGTACTTC. Its protein product is CASSTPGQGYETQYF. The chain is built from TRBV5-1 and TRBJ2-5; 10 positions match TRBD1. CDR3 length: 15 residues. Germline CDR1 is SGHRS and CDR2 is YFSETQ.

The chain is built from TRBV6-1 and TRBJ2-7; D is unclear. The CDR3 is 14 residues long. Germline CDR1 and CDR2: MNHNS and SASEGT. Trimming shortened V by 3 bases and J by 0 bases, and 9 bases separated the two germline ends. In DNA form, the CDR3 reads TGTGCCAGCAGTGAGGGCATTCACTCCTACGAGCAGTACTTC. It yields the protein CASSEGIHSYEQYF.

CDR3 sequence: CATSEGSGTGKNIQYF. The CDR3 coding sequence is TGTGCCACCAGTGAAGGCTCCGGGACAGGGAAAAACATTCAGTACTTC. V and J are TRBV24-1 and TRBJ2-4, with 9 nucleotides matching TRBD1. Unmatched junction bases numbered 7, after V lost 4 bases and J lost 4 bases. The CDR3 totals 16 residues. The germline CDR1 and CDR2 sequences are KGHDR and SFDVKD.

The CDR3, as DNA: TGTGCCAGTAGTAGCCGGGAGGCAGTGAACACTGAAGCTTTCTTT. As protein: CASSSREAVNTEAFF. V gene TRBV19 combines with J gene TRBJ1-1; D is unresolved. Per germline, CDR1 LNHDA and CDR2 SQIVND (reference sequence). Trimming took off 4 bases at V and 0 bases at J, with 12 bases between the two ends. The CDR3 is made up of 15 amino acids.

The chain has TRBV6-1 and TRBJ1-5, with D perhaps TRBD1 (5 bases). Deletions cut 5 bases from V and 2 bases from J, with 10 bases between. The germline gives CDR1 MNHNS, CDR2 SASEGT. The CDR3 totals 14 residues. The CDR3 loop is CASSPWGGNQPQHF. CDR3 DNA sequence: TGTGCCAGCAGTCCGTGGGGGGGCAATCAGCCCCAGCATTTT.

Only a few counts were recorded for this clonotype. The V and J genes are TRBV3-1 and TRBJ1-2, with D unclear. CDR3 size: 14 residues. Deletions cut 3 bases from V and 4 bases from J, with 12 bases between. The germline CDR1 and CDR2 sequences are LGHDT and YNNKEL (reference sequence). The CDR3, as DNA: TGTGCCAGCAGCCATGATAAAGGGCCCTATGGCTACACCTTC. Translation: CASSHDKGPYGYTF.

This clonotype was seen more than once but under ten times. The V gene is TRBV24-1, the J gene TRBJ1-1; D not certain. Germline CDR1 reads KGHDR; CDR2 reads SFDVKD. The ends were cut back, 7 bases at V and 0 bases at J, with 11 bases in the middle. CDR3 length equals 14 residues. Written as DNA, the CDR3 is TGTGCCACCAGGGCGGAGGGATTGAACACTGAAGCTTTCTTT. Protein: CATRAEGLNTEAFF.

The chain links TRBV19 to TRBJ2-1; D unresolved. The V gene's germline CDR1 is LNHDA and CDR2 SQIVND (reference sequence). Trimming pared 8 bases from V and 3 bases from J, leaving 8 bases between. The CDR3 runs 12 residues. The CDR3 sequence: CASQTDYNEQFF. CDR3 DNA: TGTGCCAGTCAGACGGACTACAATGAGCAGTTCTTC.

The table lists this clonotype with many counts. CDR3 bases: TGTGCCAGCTCACCCCCGACCCAACACTCTGGGGCCAACGTCCTGACTTTC. Residues: CASSPPTQHSGANVLTF. The V call is TRBV18, the J call TRBJ2-6; D is unresolved. Per germline, CDR1 KGHSH and CDR2 LQKENI. V lost 3 bases and J lost 0, with 12 bases in between. This CDR3 is 17 amino acids long.

The CDR3 is CASSHGTITDTQYF. The DNA for the CDR3 is TGTGCCAGCAGTCACGGGACCATCACAGATACGCAGTATTTT. The rearrangement uses TRBV12-3 or TRBV12-4 and TRBJ2-3, with D possibly called TRBD1 or TRBD2 (5 bases each). The V gene lost 5 bases and the J gene lost 2 bases, with 11 bases spanning the gap. This CDR3 is built from 14 residues.

This clonotype was seen at least ten times. This sequence joins TRBV30 and TRBJ2-5; 10 nucleotides agree with TRBD1. The CDR3 is 15 amino acids. Germline V gene sequence: CDR1 GTSNPN, CDR2 SVGIG (reference sequence). The V segment lost 3 bases and the J segment 5 bases; nucleotides outside the gene matches: 9. The chain's CDR3 is CAWRTGQGMEETQYF. CDR3 nucleotides: TGTGCCTGGAGGACGGGACAGGGGATGGAGGAGACCCAGTACTTC.

This clonotype showed up just a few times. The V call is TRBV6-5, the J call TRBJ2-4; D remains unclear. The CDR3 is 15 residues long. The V gene's germline CDR1 is MNHEY and CDR2 SVGAGI. V was clipped by 0 bases and J by 0 bases, with 6 bases between them. The CDR3 region has the DNA TGTGCCAGCAGTTACTCAAGGAAAGCCAAAAACATTCAGTACTTC. Protein product: CASSYSRKAKNIQYF.

The chain carries TRBV29-1 and TRBJ2-3, with D possibly being TRBD2 (5 bases). Trimming took off 4 bases at V and 3 bases at J, with 8 bases between the two ends. Looked up from germline, CDR1 is SQVTM and CDR2 is ANQGSEA. This CDR3 spans 12 amino acids. The CDR3 DNA reads TGCAGCGTTGTTGAGGGAACAGATACGCAGTATTTT. The encoded protein is CSVVEGTDTQYF.

This clonotype was seen at least ten times. The gene calls are TRBV6-1 and TRBJ2-5; D call uncertain. The germline gives CDR1 MNHNS, CDR2 SASEGT. Trimming cost V 5 bases and J 1 base, with 8 bases left between them. The CDR3 sequence is 13 residues long. CDR3 residues: CASSSGSQETQYF. The CDR3 nucleotides are TGTGCCAGCAGTTCCGGGTCCCAAGAGACCCAGTACTTC.

As regards this clonotype: A much larger clone lies one base from this, so it may be a read error. The chain uses TRBV18 and TRBJ2-7; tentative D call: TRBD1 (5 bases). The CDR3 extends over 13 amino acids. Germline V gene lookup returns CDR1 KGHSH and CDR2 LQKENI. CDR3 nucleotides: TGTACCAGCTCACCGCTACAGGACTACGAGCAGTACGTC. This translates into CTSSPLQDYEQYV.

This clonotype occurred a few times. The chain joins TRBV20-1 to TRBJ1-4; the D gene is possibly TRBD1 (6 bases). Germline CDR1 DFQATT, CDR2 SNEGSKA (reference sequence). CDR3 length equals 13 residues. Trimming stripped 1 base from V and 9 bases from J, with 12 bases between. For the CDR3, the DNA is TGCAGTGCTAGAGGACCAGGGGAGCAAAAACTGTTTTTT. It encodes CSARGPGEQKLFF.

This clonotype came up a few times. The chain links TRBV7-8 to TRBJ2-2; TRBD2 aligns across 7 bases. After removal of 3 bases from V and 6 bases from J, the junction contained 4 bases not matched to a gene. CDR3 size: 14 residues. Germline lookup yields CDR1 SGHVS and CDR2 FQNEAQ. The CDR3: CASSLREGAGELFF. The CDR3 coding sequence is TGTGCCAGCAGCTTGAGGGAGGGAGCCGGGGAGCTGTTTTTT.

This clonotype was seen repeatedly, ten times or more. This chain links TRBV5-1 with TRBJ1-2; the match to TRBD1 covers 7 bases. V shed 0 bases and J 5 bases; nucleotides not matched to a gene: 7. CDR1 is SGHRS, CDR2 YFSETQ, per germline. This CDR3 contains 15 residues. CDR3: CASSLGDSLTYGYTF. The CDR3, as DNA: TGCGCCAGCAGCTTGGGGGACAGCCTGACTTATGGCTACACCTTC. Drawing the rest from reference TRBV5-1 and TRBJ1-2, the complete variable domain is KAGVTQTPRYLIKTRGQQVTLSCSPISGHRSVSWYQQTPGQGLQFLFEYFSETQRNKGNFPGRFSGRQFSNSRSEMNVSTLELGDSALYLCASSLGDSLTYGYTFGSGTRLTVV.

The table lists this clonotype with many counts. The chain combines TRBV6-1 with TRBJ1-2, with 7 bases fitting TRBD1. This CDR3 comprises 16 residues. J gave up 4 bases and V 5 bases, and 13 bases lay outside the gene matches. Germline V CDR1 and CDR2: MNHNS, SASEGT. In nucleotides, the CDR3 is TGTGCCAGCAGTAACGGACCGGGACAGACCGGCTATGGCTACACCTTC. It translates to CASSNGPGQTGYGYTF.

The chain is built from TRBV30 and TRBJ2-7, with TRBD2 matching 7 bases. There are 14 residues in the CDR3. V dropped 4 bases and J dropped 0; count of bases not matched to a gene: 6. Germline V gives CDR1 GTSNPN, CDR2 SVGIG (reference sequence). The CDR3 here is CAWNGGSLSYEQYF. The CDR3 DNA reads TGTGCCTGGAATGGCGGGAGCCTCTCCTACGAGCAGTACTTC.

This clonotype occurred a few times. The rearrangement joins TRBV12-3 or TRBV12-4 to TRBJ1-1; no definite D call. The CDR3 contains 13 residues. Trimming cost V 5 bases and J 1 base, with 8 bases left between them. CDR3 residues: CASSPTRNTEAFF. The DNA for the CDR3 is TGTGCCAGCAGTCCTACACGGAACACTGAAGCTTTCTTT.

In this sample, this clonotype turned up a few times. V is TRBV30 and J is TRBJ1-1; a possible D gene is TRBD1 (6 bases). Germline assignment: CDR1 GTSNPN and CDR2 SVGIG (reference sequence). V shed 5 bases and J shed 1 base, with 14 bases lying between them. The length of the CDR3 is 14 residues. The CDR3 loop is CAWSPRGGNTEAFF. CDR3 in DNA: TGTGCCTGGTCCCCGAGGGGGGGGAACACTGAAGCTTTCTTT.